What follows describes a single T cell receptor beta chain. The antigen remains undetermined. Each subset's genomic DNA was split evenly across several immunoSEQ plates. Per the authors' pipeline: Owing to the provision of junction-only sequences devoid of quality scores by immunoSEQ, filtering differed. Some clones are missing from TCRdb's copy, which holds only in-frame ones; the method was immunoSEQ multiplex PCR. V, J and clone size reflect that table, while D and trimming were determined from the DNA. The repertoire includes more than 2,000,000 clones, approximately 92% of them detected once, and 0.13% to 0.15% sits in the top ten. The germline gives CDR1 MNHNS, CDR2 SASEGT. The CDR3 has 15 amino acids. With 0 bases removed from V and 3 bases from J, the gap between germline ends came to 12 bases. The data belong to a study of shared clonotypes between healthy human individuals. Study as a whole: A donor's plate count was three for CD4 naive and three for CD4 memory; CD8 naive had two and CD8 memory one. Findings and caveats of the study: Clonotype sharing levels among donors were expected to vary with sequencing depth.

This TCR came from a man younger than 30 in good health. The chain uses TRBV6-1 and TRBJ2-7, with a possible D match to TRBD1 (6 bases). Sequenced material: naive CD4+ T cells sorted from blood. This sample's subset: CD45RA+ positively selected. CDR3 coding DNA: TGTGCCAGCAGTGAAGCGGGGCTCAGGGGCTACGAGCAGTACTTC. This codes for CASSEAGLRGYEQYF.